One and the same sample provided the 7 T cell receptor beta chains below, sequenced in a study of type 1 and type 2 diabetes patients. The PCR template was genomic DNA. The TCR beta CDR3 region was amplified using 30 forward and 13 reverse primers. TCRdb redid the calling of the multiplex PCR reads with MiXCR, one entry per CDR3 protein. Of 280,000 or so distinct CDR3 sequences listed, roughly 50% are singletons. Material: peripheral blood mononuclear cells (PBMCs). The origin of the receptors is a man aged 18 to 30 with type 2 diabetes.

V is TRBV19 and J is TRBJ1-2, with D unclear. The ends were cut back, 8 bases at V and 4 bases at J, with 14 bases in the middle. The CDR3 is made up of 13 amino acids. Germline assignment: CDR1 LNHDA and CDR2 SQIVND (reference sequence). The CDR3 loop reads CASGAQDFYGYTF. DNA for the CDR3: TGTGCCAGTGGCGCCCAGGATTTCTATGGCTACACCTTC.

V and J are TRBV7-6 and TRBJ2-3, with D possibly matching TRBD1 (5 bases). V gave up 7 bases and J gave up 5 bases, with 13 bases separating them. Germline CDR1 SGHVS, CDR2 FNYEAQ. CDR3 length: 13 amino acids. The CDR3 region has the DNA TGTGCCAGCATGGGGCCAATCGAAGATACGCAGTATTTT. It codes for CASMGPIEDTQYF.

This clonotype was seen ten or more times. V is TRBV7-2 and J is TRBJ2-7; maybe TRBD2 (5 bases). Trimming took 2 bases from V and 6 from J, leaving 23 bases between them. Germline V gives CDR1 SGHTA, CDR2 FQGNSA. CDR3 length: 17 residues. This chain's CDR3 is CASSLTPVRWSLVEQYF. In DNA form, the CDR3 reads TGTGCCAGCAGCTTAACCCCCGTCCGGTGGTCACTAGTCGAGCAGTACTTC.

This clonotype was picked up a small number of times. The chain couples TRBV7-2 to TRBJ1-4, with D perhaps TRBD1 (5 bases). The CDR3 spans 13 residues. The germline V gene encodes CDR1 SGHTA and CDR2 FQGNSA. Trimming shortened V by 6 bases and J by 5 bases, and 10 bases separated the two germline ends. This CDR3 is CASRLGGNEKLFF. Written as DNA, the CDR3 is TGTGCCAGCAGACTTGGGGGGAATGAAAAACTGTTTTTT.

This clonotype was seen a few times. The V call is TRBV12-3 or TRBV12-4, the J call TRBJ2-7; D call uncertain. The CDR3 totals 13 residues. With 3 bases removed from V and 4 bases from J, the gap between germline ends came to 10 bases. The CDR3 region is CASSLRPQYEQYF. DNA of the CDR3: TGTGCCAGCAGTTTGCGTCCGCAATACGAGCAGTACTTC.

The CDR3 sequence: CASSLEGGPSSPLHF. Written as DNA, the CDR3 is TGCGCCAGCAGCTTGGAAGGGGGGCCATCTTCACCCCTCCACTTT. The V call is TRBV5-1, the J call TRBJ1-6, with D possibly matching TRBD1 (6 bases). The germline V gene encodes CDR1 SGHRS and CDR2 YFSETQ. The CDR3 contains 15 residues. The V end was cut by 0 bases, the J end by 9 bases, with 13 bases between.

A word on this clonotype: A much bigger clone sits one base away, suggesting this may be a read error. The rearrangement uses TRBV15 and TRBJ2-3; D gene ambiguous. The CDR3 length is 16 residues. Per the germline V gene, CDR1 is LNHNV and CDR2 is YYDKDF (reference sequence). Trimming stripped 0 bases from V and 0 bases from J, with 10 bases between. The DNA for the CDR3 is TGTGCCACCAGCAGAGATCCGATAGATAGCACAGATACGCAGTATTTT. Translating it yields CATSRDPIDSTDTQYF.